A single TCR beta chain is shown here with its context. The data derive from a study of control samples from healthy donors and cancer patients. Germline CDR1 is LGHDT and CDR2 is YNNKEL (reference sequence). Trimming took 1 base from V and 5 from J, leaving 11 bases between them. This CDR3 contains 15 residues. Clones were sequenced by immunoSEQ multiplex PCR, and TCRdb holds only the in-frame ones, with some missing. Among more than 95,000 clones listed, more than 75% were seen once. The sequenced sample consisted of blood. This clonotype originated in a woman in her 70s in good health. The chain is built from TRBV3-1 (or the pseudogene TRBV3-2) and TRBJ1-4; D perhaps matches TRBD1 (5 bases). The CDR3 coding sequence is TGTGCCAGCAGCCAAGCGGGGGGGGGAAATGAAAAACTGTTTTTT. Translation: CASSQAGGGNEKLFF.